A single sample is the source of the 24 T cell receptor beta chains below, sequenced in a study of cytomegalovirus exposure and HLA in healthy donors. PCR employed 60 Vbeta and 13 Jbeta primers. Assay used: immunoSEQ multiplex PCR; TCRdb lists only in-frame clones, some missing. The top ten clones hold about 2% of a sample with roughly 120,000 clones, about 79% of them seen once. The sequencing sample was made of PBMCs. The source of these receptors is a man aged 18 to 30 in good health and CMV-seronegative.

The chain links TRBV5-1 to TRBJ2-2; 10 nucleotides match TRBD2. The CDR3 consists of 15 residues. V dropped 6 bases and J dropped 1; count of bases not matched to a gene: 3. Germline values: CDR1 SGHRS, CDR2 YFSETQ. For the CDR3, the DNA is TGCGCCAGCACCGGACTAGCGGAGAACACCGGGGAGCTGTTTTTT. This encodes CASTGLAENTGELFF.

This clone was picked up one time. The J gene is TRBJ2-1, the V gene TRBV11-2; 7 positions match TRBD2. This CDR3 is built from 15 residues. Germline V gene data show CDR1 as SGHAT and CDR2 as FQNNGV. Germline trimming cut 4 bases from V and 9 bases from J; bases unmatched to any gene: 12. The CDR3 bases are TGTGCCAGCAGCTACCTAGTGGGGGGGACGAGTGAGCAGTTCTTC. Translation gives CASSYLVGGTSEQFF.

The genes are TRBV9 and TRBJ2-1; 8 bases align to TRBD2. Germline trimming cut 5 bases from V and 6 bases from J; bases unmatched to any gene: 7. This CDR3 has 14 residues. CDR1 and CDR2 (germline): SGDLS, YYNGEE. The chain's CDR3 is CASRGKRETNEQFF. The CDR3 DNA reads TGTGCCAGCAGGGGTAAGCGGGAGACCAATGAGCAGTTCTTC.

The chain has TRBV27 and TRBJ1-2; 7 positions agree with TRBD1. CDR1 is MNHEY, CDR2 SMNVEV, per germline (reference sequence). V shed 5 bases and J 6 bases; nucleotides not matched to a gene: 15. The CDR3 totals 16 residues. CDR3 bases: TGTGCCAGCAGTCCCCTCTCCGACAGGGAGAGAGATGGCTACACCTTC. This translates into CASSPLSDRERDGYTF.

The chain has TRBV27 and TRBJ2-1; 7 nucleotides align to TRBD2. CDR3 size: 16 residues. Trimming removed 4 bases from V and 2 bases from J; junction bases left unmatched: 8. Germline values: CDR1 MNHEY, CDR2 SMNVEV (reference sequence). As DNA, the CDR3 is TGTGCCAGCAGTTCCCCTAGCGGTATTACCTACAATGAGCAGTTCTTC. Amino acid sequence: CASSSPSGITYNEQFF.

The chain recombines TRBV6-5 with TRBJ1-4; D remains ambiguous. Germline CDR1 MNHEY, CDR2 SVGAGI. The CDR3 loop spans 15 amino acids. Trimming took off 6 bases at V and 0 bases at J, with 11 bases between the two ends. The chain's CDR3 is CASREDGATNEKLFF. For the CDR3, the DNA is TGTGCCAGCAGGGAGGACGGTGCAACTAATGAAAAACTGTTTTTT.

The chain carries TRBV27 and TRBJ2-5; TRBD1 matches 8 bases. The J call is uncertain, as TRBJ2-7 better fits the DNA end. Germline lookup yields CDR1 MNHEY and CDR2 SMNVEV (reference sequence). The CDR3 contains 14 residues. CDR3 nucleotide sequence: TGTGCCAGCAGCGGACAGGGTCGACCCTACGAGCAGTACTTC. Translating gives CASSGQGRPYEQYF.

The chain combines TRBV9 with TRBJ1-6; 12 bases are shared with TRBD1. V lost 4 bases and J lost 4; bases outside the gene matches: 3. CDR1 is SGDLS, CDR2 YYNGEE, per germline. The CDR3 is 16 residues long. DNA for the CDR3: TGTGCCAGCAGCCCGGGACAGGGGGCGTATAATTCACCCCTCCACTTT. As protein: CASSPGQGAYNSPLHF.

The chain's CDR3 is CASNGRLSDTQYF. CDR3 bases: TGCGCCAGCAACGGGAGATTGTCAGATACGCAGTATTTT. This chain links TRBV10-2 with TRBJ2-3; D is possibly TRBD2 (6 bases). This CDR3 is 13 amino acids long. Looked up from germline, CDR1 is WSHSY and CDR2 is SAAADI. Trimming cost V 7 bases and J 4 bases, with 12 bases left between them.

The CDR3 here is CASSLVGQGYEQYV. CDR3 DNA sequence: TGTGCCAGCAGCTTAGTCGGACAGGGTTACGAGCAGTACGTC. This chain uses TRBV7-2 with TRBJ2-7, with 8 bases aligning to TRBD1. The CDR3 runs to 14 residues. With 1 base clipped from V and 4 bases from J, the junction kept 3 bases outside the gene matches. CDR1 SGHTA and CDR2 FQGNSA come from the germline V gene.

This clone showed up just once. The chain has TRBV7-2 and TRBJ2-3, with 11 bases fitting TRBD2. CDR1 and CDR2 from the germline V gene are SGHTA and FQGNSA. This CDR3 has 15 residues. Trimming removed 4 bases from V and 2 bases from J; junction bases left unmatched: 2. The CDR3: CASSSTSGNTDTQYF. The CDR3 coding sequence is TGTGCCAGCAGCTCGACTAGCGGGAACACAGATACGCAGTATTTT.

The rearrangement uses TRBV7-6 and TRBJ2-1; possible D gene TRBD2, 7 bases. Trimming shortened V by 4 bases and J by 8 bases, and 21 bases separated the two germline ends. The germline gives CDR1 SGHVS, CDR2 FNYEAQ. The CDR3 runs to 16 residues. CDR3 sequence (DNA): TGTGCCAGCAGCTCCGGGGGGCGGACGATGAGGGATGAGCAGTTCTTC. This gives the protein CASSSGGRTMRDEQFF.

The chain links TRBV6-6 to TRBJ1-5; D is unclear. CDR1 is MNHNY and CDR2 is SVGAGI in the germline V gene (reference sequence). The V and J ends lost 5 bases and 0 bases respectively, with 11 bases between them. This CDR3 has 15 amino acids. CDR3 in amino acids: CASSLQSSSNQPQHF. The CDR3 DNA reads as TGTGCCAGCAGTCTACAGAGTTCTAGCAATCAGCCCCAGCATTTT.

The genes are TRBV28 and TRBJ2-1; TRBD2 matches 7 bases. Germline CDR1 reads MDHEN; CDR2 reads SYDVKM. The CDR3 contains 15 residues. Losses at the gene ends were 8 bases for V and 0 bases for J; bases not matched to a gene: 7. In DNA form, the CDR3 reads TGTGCCAGCGGGCGGGGAGGGAGCTCCTACAATGAGCAGTTCTTC. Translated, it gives CASGRGGSSYNEQFF.

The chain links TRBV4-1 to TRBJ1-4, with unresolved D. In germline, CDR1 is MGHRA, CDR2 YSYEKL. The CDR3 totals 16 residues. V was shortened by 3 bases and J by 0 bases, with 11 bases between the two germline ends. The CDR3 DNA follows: TGCGCCAGCAGCCATCCAAGAGGTACAACTAATGAAAAACTGTTTTTT. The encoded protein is CASSHPRGTTNEKLFF.

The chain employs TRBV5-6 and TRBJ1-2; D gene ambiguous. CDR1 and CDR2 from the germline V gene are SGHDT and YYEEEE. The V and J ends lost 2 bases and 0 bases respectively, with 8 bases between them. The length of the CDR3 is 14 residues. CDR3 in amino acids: CASSFFVSNYGYTF. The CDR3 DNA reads TGTGCCAGCAGCTTTTTCGTCTCTAACTATGGCTACACCTTC.

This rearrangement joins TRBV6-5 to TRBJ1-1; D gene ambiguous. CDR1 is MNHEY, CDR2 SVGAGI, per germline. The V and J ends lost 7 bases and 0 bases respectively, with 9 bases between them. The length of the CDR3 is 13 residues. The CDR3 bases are TGTGCCAGCATTCCAAACTTGAACACTGAAGCTTTCTTT. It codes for CASIPNLNTEAFF.

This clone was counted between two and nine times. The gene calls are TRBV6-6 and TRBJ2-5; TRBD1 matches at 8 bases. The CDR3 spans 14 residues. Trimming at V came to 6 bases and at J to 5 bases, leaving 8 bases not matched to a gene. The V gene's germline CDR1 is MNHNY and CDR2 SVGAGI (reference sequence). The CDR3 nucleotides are TGTGCCAGCAGCGAAACAGGGGGGCAGGAGACCCAGTACTTC. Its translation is CASSETGGQETQYF.

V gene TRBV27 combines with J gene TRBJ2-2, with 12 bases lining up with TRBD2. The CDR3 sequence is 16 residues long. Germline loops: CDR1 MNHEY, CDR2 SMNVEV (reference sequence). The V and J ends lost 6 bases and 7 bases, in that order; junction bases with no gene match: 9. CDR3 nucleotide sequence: TGTGCCAGCAGCCCCGGACTAGCGGGACATGTCGGGGAGCTGTTTTTT. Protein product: CASSPGLAGHVGELFF.

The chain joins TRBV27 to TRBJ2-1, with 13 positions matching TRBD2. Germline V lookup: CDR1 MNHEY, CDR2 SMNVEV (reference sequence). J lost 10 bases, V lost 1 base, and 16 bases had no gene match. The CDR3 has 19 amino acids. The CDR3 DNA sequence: TGTGCCAGCAGTTTATTCGGGACTAGCGGGATGAGGCTCTCAGAGGAGCAGTTCTTC. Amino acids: CASSLFGTSGMRLSEEQFF.

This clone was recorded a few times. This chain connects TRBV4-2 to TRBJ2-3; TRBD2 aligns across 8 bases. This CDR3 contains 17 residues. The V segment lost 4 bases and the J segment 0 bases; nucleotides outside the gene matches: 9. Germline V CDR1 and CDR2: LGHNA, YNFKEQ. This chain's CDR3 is CASSPLSAGGSTDTQYF. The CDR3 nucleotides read TGTGCCAGCAGCCCTCTATCTGCGGGAGGAAGCACAGATACGCAGTATTTT.

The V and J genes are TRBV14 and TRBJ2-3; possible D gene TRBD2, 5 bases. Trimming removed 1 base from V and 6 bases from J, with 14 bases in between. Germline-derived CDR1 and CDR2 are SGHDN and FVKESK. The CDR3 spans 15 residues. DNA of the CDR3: TGTGCCAGCAGCCAAGGCCCCGGGGAGAGGGATACGCAGTATTTT. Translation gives CASSQGPGERDTQYF.

CDR3 loop: CASSLRTSGMDPNTGELFF. In DNA form, the CDR3 reads TGTGCCAGCAGTCTAAGGACTAGCGGGATGGATCCTAACACCGGGGAGCTGTTTTTT. The rearrangement joins TRBV27 to TRBJ2-2; the match to TRBD2 covers 12 bases. CDR3 length equals 19 residues. Germline V gives CDR1 MNHEY, CDR2 SMNVEV (reference sequence). With 5 bases clipped from V and 2 bases from J, the junction kept 12 bases outside the gene matches.

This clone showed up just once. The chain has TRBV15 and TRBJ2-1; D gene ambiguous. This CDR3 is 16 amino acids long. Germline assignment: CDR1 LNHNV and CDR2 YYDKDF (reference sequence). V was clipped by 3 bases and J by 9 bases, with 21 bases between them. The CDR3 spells CATSRPDGSFKVEQFF. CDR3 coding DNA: TGTGCCACCAGCAGGCCCGACGGGTCTTTTAAAGTTGAGCAGTTCTTC.